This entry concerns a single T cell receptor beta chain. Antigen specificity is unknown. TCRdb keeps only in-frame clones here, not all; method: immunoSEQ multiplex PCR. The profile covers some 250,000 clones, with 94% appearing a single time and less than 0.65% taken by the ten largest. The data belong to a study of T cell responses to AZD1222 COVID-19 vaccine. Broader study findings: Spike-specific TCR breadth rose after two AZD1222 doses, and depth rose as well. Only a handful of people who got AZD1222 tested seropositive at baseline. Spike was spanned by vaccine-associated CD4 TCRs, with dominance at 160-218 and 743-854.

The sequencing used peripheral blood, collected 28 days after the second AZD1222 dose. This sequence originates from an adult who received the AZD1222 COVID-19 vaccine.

For the CDR3, the DNA is TGTGCCAGCAGCTTAGCCCCTATGGCTAGCGGGAGTGCCTACGAGCAGTACTTC. Translating it yields CASSLAPMASGSAYEQYF. The J gene is TRBJ2-7, the V gene TRBV7-2; 10 bases map to TRBD2. V lost 0 bases to trimming and J lost 2 bases; unmatched junction nucleotides: 10. The CDR3 runs 18 residues. Germline CDR1 is SGHTA and CDR2 is FQGNSA.